This entry is about one TCR beta chain. Its antigen is not known. The libraries were made with immunoSEQ version 4 in survey mode. Only in-frame clones appear in the TCRdb table, and some are missing; sequencing was by immunoSEQ multiplex PCR. This table has approximately 44,000 clones, roughly 90% appearing once. Germline values: CDR1 SGHDT, CDR2 YYEEEE. V was clipped by 3 bases and J by 6 bases, with 13 bases between them. The length of the CDR3 is 14 residues. This sample was included in a study of persistence of HIV-infected CD4 T cells. Study at large: Up to roughly 180 mL blood was drawn at multiple time points; a couple of donors had single-time leukapheresis. Anti-CD3/anti-CD28 beads activated more cells than antigen stimulation did.

Cells were stimulated nonspecifically with anti-CD3/anti-CD28 magnetic beads. Sorting selected CD4+ T cells upregulating both CD40 ligand and CD69. Adults with HIV-1 started suppressive ART while chronically infected. Undetectable plasma HIV-1 RNA below 50 copies/mL lasted at least 4 years. Material: CD4+ T cells sorted from PBMCs after approximately 20-hour stimulation, obtained from a patient who received antiretroviral therapy. This TCR was sampled from an adult man with HIV who was CMV-seropositive. The chain combines TRBV5-6 with TRBJ2-1; tentative D call: TRBD1 (6 bases). The CDR3 region has the DNA TGTGCCAGCAGCTCCTACTTGGGGGCCAATGAGCAGTTCTTC. Its translation is CASSSYLGANEQFF.